This T cell receptor (beta chain) was sequenced in a study of cytomegalovirus exposure and HLA in healthy donors. A remark on this clone: Its antigen is unknown.

Study results and caveats: Reportedly, diagnosis of cytomegalovirus status by the classifier showed high specificity and sensitivity. Presence/absence analyses rested on an assumption that sequencing depth was roughly uniform across donors.

All the people who gave samples were healthy bone marrow donors. A multiplex PCR was run with 60 Vbeta primers and 13 Jbeta primers. Libraries were prepared by immunoSEQ multiplex PCR; TCRdb keeps only in-frame clonotypes and omits some of them. The table gives around 75,000 clones; the top ten clones make up about 0.83% of it. The sequence derives from a boy under 18 in good health and CMV-seronegative. Sequenced input: PBMCs.

The CDR3 protein is CASSIVRGLAGEQFF. The DNA of the CDR3 is TGTGCCAGTAGTATAGTACGTGGACTAGCGGGGGAGCAGTTCTTC. This sequence joins TRBV19 and TRBJ2-1, with 12 bases lining up with TRBD2. This CDR3 comprises 15 residues. Germline trimming cut 1 base from V and 10 bases from J; bases unmatched to any gene: 5. In germline, CDR1 is LNHDA, CDR2 SQIVND (reference sequence).